The present T cell receptor beta chain was sequenced within a study of spatial heterogeneity in lung cancer. TCRdb re-called the 5' RACE reads through MiXCR, storing one row per CDR3 protein. The sample carries around 25,000 distinct CDR3 sequences, 9% to 10% recorded once. V lost 8 bases, J lost 0 bases, and 6 bases stayed unmatched. CDR3 length: 15 residues. The germline V gene has CDR1 SGHTA and CDR2 FQGNSA. The time point: blood at routine non-recurrence follow-up after resection. The chain combines TRBV7-2 with TRBJ2-4, with 8 positions matching TRBD1. This TCR derives from a male donor with early-stage non-small cell lung cancer. The sequenced sample was PBMCs, obtained at follow-up. Here the CDR3 reads CASGQGSIAKNIQYF. The CDR3, as DNA: TGTGCCAGCGGACAGGGTTCCATAGCCAAAAACATTCAGTACTTC. Full variable domain (missing parts from reference TRBV7-2 and TRBJ2-4): GAGVSQSPSNKVTEKGKDVELRCDPISGHTALYWYRQSLGQGLEFLIYFQGNSAPDKSGLPSDRFSAERTGGSVSTLTIQRTQQEDSAVYLCASGQGSIAKNIQYFGAGTRLSVL.